Reported below is one T cell receptor beta chain. Which antigen it targets is not known. Per-nucleotide qualities are absent, and no much larger clonotype sits a single base away. TCRbeta CDR3 regions were amplified from genomic DNA by means of the immunoSEQ Assay, a bias-controlled multiplex PCR. In the source study's methods: The number of nucleated cells in each sample was estimated by amplification of reference gene primers within the assay. To quantify the absolute abundance of each unique TCRbeta CDR3 rearrangement, sequence reads were collapsed and filtered. For each sample, productive Simpson clonality was calculated by taking the square root of Simpson's diversity index across productive rearrangements. As stored in TCRdb, this immuneACCESS dataset retains in-frame rearrangements with V and J assigned. A fraction of the clones does not appear; measured against another copy, unresolved V genes explain less than half of the discrepancy, and the remainder lacks a known reason. V and J calls and clone size are as listed in that table; D and trimming were resolved from the DNA. The sample contains about 260,000 clones, around 89% of them found a single time. 2.5% to 3.5% of the sample is taken by the ten largest.

The germline V end is reduced by 0 bases and the J end by 4 bases; junction bases left unmatched: 1. From the germline V gene, CDR1 is SGHDT and CDR2 is YYEEEE. The CDR3 runs 15 residues from the cysteine to the phenylalanine. The read is trimmed to its CDR3 DNA, 45 bases read in frame from base 1. Enrolling through a virtual design, the prospective study's participants ranged in age from roughly 18 to 95 years and lived across 24 United States geographic areas. In the prospective study, participants were assigned to cohorts based on the clinical history participants reported in a screening survey and a study questionnaire. ImmuneRACE Cohort 3 recovered participants were defined by two consecutive negative NP/OP PCR tests, healthcare professional clearance, or symptom resolution. Mobile phlebotomists in the prospective study collected whole blood, serum and a nasopharyngeal or oropharyngeal swab from every participant. Participants in the prospective study had the option to provide additional blood draws and questionnaires over a roughly 2-month period. Prospective study blood samples were shipped either frozen or at room temperature before DNA extraction.

This sample stems from a study of blood T cell repertoires in COVID-19 (dated by TCRdb to the early 2020s). A note on the overall study: The collaborator samples originated in the United States, Italy and Spain and spanned the acute and convalescent phases of COVID-19. The repertoires were released in a freely available public database meant as a resource for research on the immune response to SARS-CoV-2. Sample metadata almost always included a de-identified subject ID, COVID-19 status, age in years and sex. The samples were drawn from two sources: the first 160 participants of the ongoing ImmuneRACE study, and 950 to 1,500 subjects contributed by 6 global collaborators. The material from the prospective study consisted of cDNA or gDNA derived from T cells, B-cell-depleted T cells, or PBMCs. Subjects who had been exposed to COVID-19, were actively infected with it, or had recovered from it provided the deeply sampled blood TCRbeta repertoires that made up the dataset. Where available, HLA class I and class II types were taken from metadata supplied by the sample provider and were not determined by assay-based typing.

Summary of the overall study and its limitations: The quantity of clinical and demographic metadata differed by source and by participant and was supplied without curation.

Sequences were obtained from PBMCs or T cells enriched from blood (not recorded which). This TCR came from a woman aged 45 to 65 who had recovered from COVID-19. The rearrangement joined TRBV5-6 to TRBJ1-1; 12 bases in between match TRBD1. CDR3 region: CASSLGDRGPTEAFF. Here is the DNA: TGTGCCAGCAGCTTGGGGGACAGGGGGCCCACTGAAGCTTTCTTT.